Listed here is a single T cell receptor (beta chain). Germline V gene lookup returns CDR1 SGDLS and CDR2 YYNGEE. V was pared by 4 bases and J by 9 bases, with 10 bases of the junction left unmatched. This CDR3 contains 15 residues. This entry belongs to a study of T cell changes during pregnancy in multiple sclerosis. Data came from immunoSEQ multiplex PCR; TCRdb stores just in-frame clones and leaves some out. Of roughly 30,000 clones in the sample, roughly 87% were seen once. The chain carries TRBV9 and TRBJ2-1; 10 bases align to TRBD2. This TCR derives from a female donor with multiple sclerosis, enrolled in a pregnancy study. The specimen comprised CD8+ T cells from peripheral blood mononuclear cells, sampled in the second trimester of pregnancy. DNA for the CDR3: TGTGCCAGCAGCCCCCGGCTAGCGGGAGCGGTTGAGCAGTTCTTC. Protein sequence: CASSPRLAGAVEQFF.